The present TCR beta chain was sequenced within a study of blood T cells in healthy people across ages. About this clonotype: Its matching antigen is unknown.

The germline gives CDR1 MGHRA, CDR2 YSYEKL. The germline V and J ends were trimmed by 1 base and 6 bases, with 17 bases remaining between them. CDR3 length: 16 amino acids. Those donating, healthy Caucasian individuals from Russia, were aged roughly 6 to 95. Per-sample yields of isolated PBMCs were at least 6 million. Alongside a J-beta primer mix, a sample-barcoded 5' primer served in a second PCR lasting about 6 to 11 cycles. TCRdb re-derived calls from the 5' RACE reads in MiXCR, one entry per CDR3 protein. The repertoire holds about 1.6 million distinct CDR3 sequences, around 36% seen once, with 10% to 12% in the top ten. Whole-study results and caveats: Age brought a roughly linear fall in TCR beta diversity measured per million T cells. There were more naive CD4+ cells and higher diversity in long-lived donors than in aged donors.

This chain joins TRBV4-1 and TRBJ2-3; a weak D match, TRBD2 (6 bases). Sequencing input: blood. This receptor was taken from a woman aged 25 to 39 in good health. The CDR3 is CASSQAATSESDTQYF. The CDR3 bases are TGCGCCAGCAGCCAAGCGGCGACTAGTGAGTCCGATACGCAGTATTTT.